The 30 T cell receptor beta chains below come from one sample, sequenced in a study of pediatric ulcerative colitis. Libraries were prepared by immunoSEQ multiplex PCR; TCRdb keeps only in-frame clonotypes and omits some of them. The table has around 64,000 clones, 70% to 80% seen once; the top ten hold 5.2%. The material sequenced was blood. The receptors were gathered from a boy between 5 and 17 years old with moderate ulcerative colitis.

CDR3 in DNA: TGTGCCAGCAGCCAGGGACGGCCCGCATACACGCAGTTCTTC. The encoded protein is CASSQGRPAYTQFF. J is TRBJ2-1 and V is TRBV6-1; D could derive from TRBD1 or TRBD2 (5 bases each). The germline V gene has CDR1 MNHNS and CDR2 SASEGT. The ends were cut back, 6 bases at V and 12 bases at J, with 21 bases in the middle. The CDR3 is made up of 14 amino acids.

The chain combines TRBV27 with TRBJ2-7, with D uncertain. Trimming took off 0 bases at V and 4 bases at J, with 13 bases between the two ends. This CDR3 spans 15 amino acids. Germline CDR1 reads MNHEY; CDR2 reads SMNVEV (reference sequence). The CDR3 nucleotides are TGTGCCAGCAGTTTATCCGACACCTTCCGGTACGAGCAGTACTTC. Translation: CASSLSDTFRYEQYF.

The rearrangement links TRBV29-1 to TRBJ1-3, with D possibly TRBD1 on 5 matching bases. Germline V CDR1 and CDR2: SQVTM, ANQGSEA. V was trimmed by 0 bases and J by 2 bases, leaving 8 bases between them. The CDR3 contains 14 residues. DNA for the CDR3: TGCAGCGTTGAAGAGCCCAGGGCTGGAAACACCATATATTTT. The encoded protein is CSVEEPRAGNTIYF.

This chain connects TRBV7-8 to TRBJ1-3; a weak D match, TRBD1 (6 bases). CDR1 is SGHVS, CDR2 FQNEAQ, per germline. V lost 0 bases, J lost 8 bases, and 11 bases lay in between. The CDR3 has 14 residues. CDR3 residues: CASSLASGAYTIYF. The CDR3, as DNA: TGTGCCAGCAGCTTAGCCTCAGGGGCTTACACCATATATTTT.

Only a few counts were recorded for this clone. This rearrangement joins TRBV7-9 to TRBJ1-1; 8 bases are shared with TRBD1. V dropped 8 bases and J dropped 3; count of bases not matched to a gene: 11. This CDR3 spans 15 amino acids. CDR1 is SEHNR and CDR2 is FQNEAQ in the germline V gene (reference sequence). This CDR3 is CASGTGREIYTEAFF. In DNA, the CDR3 is TGTGCCAGCGGGACAGGTCGGGAGATATACACTGAAGCTTTCTTT.

The chain is built from TRBV18 and TRBJ2-1, with 15 positions matching TRBD2. V gave up 2 bases and J gave up 0 bases; unmatched junction bases: 5. CDR1 is KGHSH, CDR2 LQKENI, per germline. There are 19 residues in the CDR3. The CDR3 sequence: CASSPIGTSGGSSYNEQFF. CDR3 sequence (DNA): TGTGCCAGCTCACCAATTGGGACTAGCGGGGGGAGCTCCTACAATGAGCAGTTCTTC.

This rearrangement joins TRBV4-1 to TRBJ2-1; D gene uncertain. The CDR3 loop spans 11 amino acids. Germline V lookup: CDR1 MGHRA, CDR2 YSYEKL. The V gene lost 8 bases and the J gene lost 10 bases, with 12 bases spanning the gap. CDR3 amino acids: CASAAFREQFF. In DNA, the CDR3 is TGCGCCAGCGCAGCCTTTCGGGAGCAGTTCTTC.

The chain recombines TRBV27 with TRBJ2-7; D is undetermined. The germline CDR1 and CDR2 sequences are MNHEY and SMNVEV (reference sequence). Trimming removed 4 bases from V and 1 base from J, with 8 bases in between. The length of the CDR3 is 13 residues. The CDR3 region has the DNA TGTGCCAGCAGTTATCGTCCATCCTACGAGCAGTACTTC. Translated: CASSYRPSYEQYF.

This clone was observed a handful of times. The J gene is TRBJ1-2, the V gene TRBV18; unclear D gene. The V gene's germline CDR1 is KGHSH and CDR2 LQKENI. This CDR3 has 15 residues. Trimming left V 2 bases short and J 5 bases short, with 15 bases between. The CDR3 protein is CASSPEEGSWYGYTF. The CDR3 DNA is TGTGCCAGCTCACCAGAGGAGGGTTCTTGGTATGGCTACACCTTC.

This rearrangement joins TRBV28 to TRBJ1-2, with a tentative D call TRBD1 (6 bases). V was trimmed by 2 bases and J by 6 bases, leaving 19 bases between them. The length of the CDR3 is 16 residues. Germline assignment: CDR1 MDHEN and CDR2 SYDVKM. The CDR3 reads CASSLPLLQGGNGYTF. The CDR3 bases are TGTGCCAGCAGTTTACCTCTTCTACAGGGTGGGAATGGCTACACCTTC.

The gene calls are TRBV6-5 and TRBJ1-5, with 8 bases aligning to TRBD1. J gave up 4 bases and V 8 bases, and 4 bases lay outside the gene matches. Germline CDR1 MNHEY, CDR2 SVGAGI. The CDR3 length is 13 residues. CDR3 in DNA: TGTGCCAGCGGGGGACAGGTAAATCAGCCCCAGCATTTT. Translation: CASGGQVNQPQHF.

V gene TRBV25-1 combines with J gene TRBJ1-1; D perhaps matches TRBD1 (6 bases). This CDR3 region has 15 residues. Trimming pared 5 bases from V and 0 bases from J, leaving 13 bases between. The germline gives CDR1 MGHDK, CDR2 SYGVNS. Written as DNA, the CDR3 is TGTGCCAGCAGTCCCTCGGGGGCCCTGAACACTGAAGCTTTCTTT. Its protein is CASSPSGALNTEAFF.

V usage is TRBV5-6 and J usage is TRBJ1-5; D not resolved. Germline loops: CDR1 SGHDT, CDR2 YYEEEE. V shed 5 bases and J shed 8 bases, with 14 bases lying between them. The CDR3 runs to 13 residues. The CDR3 region is CASSTSPLEPQHF. CDR3 DNA: TGTGCCAGCAGTACCTCCCCGTTGGAGCCCCAGCATTTT.

This clone was seen a few times. The CDR3 DNA is TGTGCCAGCATTCCCGGACAGGGGGAAGGTGAAAAACTGTTTTTT. Protein product: CASIPGQGEGEKLFF. The rearrangement joins TRBV21-1 to TRBJ1-4; TRBD1 was called by the table and not checked on the DNA. TRBV21-1 is annotated as a pseudogene. The CDR3 has 15 amino acids.

Regarding this clone: It is likely a read error, because the conserved phenylalanine at the end of the CDR3 is missing. The DNA is left out, because the CDR3 cannot be placed on it with certainty; the CDR3 is given as TCRdb lists it. The J gene is TRBJ2-7, the V gene TRBV5-8; TRBD1, the table's D call, lacks a check against the DNA. The CDR3 is 11 residues long, counting both termini. Germline assignment: CDR1 SGHTS and CDR2 YDEGEE. The CDR3 sequence: CASSWGQGFYI.

V gene TRBV18 combines with J gene TRBJ1-4, with no clear D. Trimming removed 0 bases at V and 3 bases at J, with 8 bases between. Germline lookup yields CDR1 KGHSH and CDR2 LQKENI. The CDR3 is made up of 15 amino acids. In DNA form, the CDR3 reads TGTGCCAGCTCACCACCGACCGTACCTAATGAAAAACTGTTTTTT. It is translated as CASSPPTVPNEKLFF.

The chain employs TRBV9 and TRBJ2-2; TRBD2 matches at 9 bases. V lost 0 bases to trimming and J lost 4 bases; unmatched junction nucleotides: 13. The length of the CDR3 is 19 residues. In germline, CDR1 is SGDLS, CDR2 YYNGEE. The CDR3 sequence is CASSVDPKGGRASTGELFF. The CDR3 DNA reads TGTGCCAGCAGCGTAGACCCTAAGGGCGGGAGGGCCAGCACCGGGGAGCTGTTTTTT. The full variable domain, completed using reference TRBV9 and TRBJ2-2, is DSGVTQTPKHLITATGQRVTLRCSPRSGDLSVYWYQQSLDQGLQFLIQYYNGEERAKGNILERFSAQQFPDLHSELNLSSLELGDSALYFCASSVDPKGGRASTGELFFGEGSRLTVL.

The J gene is TRBJ1-6, the V gene TRBV6-5; D is undetermined. V dropped 2 bases and J dropped 7 bases, with 9 bases sitting between them. CDR1 and CDR2 (germline): MNHEY, SVGAGI. The CDR3 consists of 14 residues. The CDR3 DNA follows: TGTGCCAGCAGTTACCGGGAGGTAAATTCACCCCTCCACTTT. Translation gives CASSYREVNSPLHF.

This clone was seen a few times. The CDR3 sequence is CAWSMGKSDGYTF. CDR3 DNA sequence: TGTGCCTGGAGTATGGGGAAGAGCGATGGCTACACCTTC. The chain has TRBV30 and TRBJ1-2, with no clear D. The CDR3 runs to 13 residues. V lost 2 bases, J lost 6 bases, and 13 bases lay in between. Looked up from germline, CDR1 is GTSNPN and CDR2 is SVGIG (reference sequence).

The chain links TRBV6-5 to TRBJ1-4; 9 nucleotides match TRBD1. The germline CDR1 and CDR2 sequences are MNHEY and SVGAGI. V trimming: 6 bases; J trimming: 7 bases; junction bases outside the gene matches: 3. The CDR3 consists of 13 residues. CDR3 loop: CASSRQGVEKLFF. CDR3 coding DNA: TGTGCCAGCAGCCGACAGGGGGTTGAAAAACTGTTTTTT.

The chain carries TRBV30 and TRBJ2-5, with 14 bases aligning to TRBD2. The J call could be wrong; TRBJ2-7 is a better fit for the DNA end. CDR3 length: 14 amino acids. CDR1 and CDR2 from the germline V gene are GTSNPN and SVGIG (reference sequence). The CDR3 region is CAWKGTSGSYEQYF. In nucleotides, the CDR3 is TGTGCCTGGAAAGGGACTAGCGGGAGCTACGAGCAGTACTTC.

This clone came up once. The J gene is TRBJ1-1, the V gene TRBV6-6, with 7 bases fitting TRBD1. V lost 7 bases, J lost 3 bases, and 11 bases stayed unmatched. The CDR3 covers 15 residues. Germline values: CDR1 MNHNY, CDR2 SVGAGI (reference sequence). This chain's CDR3 is CASTKIGTGDTEAFF. CDR3 nucleotides: TGTGCCAGCACTAAAATCGGAACAGGGGACACTGAAGCTTTCTTT.

The CDR3 region is CASAGVNAYEQYF. The CDR3 DNA sequence: TGTGCCAGTGCAGGAGTCAACGCCTACGAGCAGTACTTC. The chain uses TRBV9 and TRBJ2-7; D unresolved. The V and J ends lost 8 bases and 2 bases respectively, with 14 bases between them. Germline CDR1 SGDLS, CDR2 YYNGEE. The CDR3 is 13 amino acids.

This chain uses TRBV9 with TRBJ2-7; the D is unclear. Germline values: CDR1 SGDLS, CDR2 YYNGEE. This CDR3 is 12 amino acids long. The V and J ends lost 7 bases and 5 bases respectively, with 13 bases between them. The CDR3, as DNA: TGTGCCAGCTTGAGTGGAGATCACGAGCAGTACTTC. It translates to CASLSGDHEQYF.

This chain links TRBV2 with TRBJ2-1, with D perhaps matching TRBD1 or TRBD2 (5 bases each). Germline CDR1 SNHLY, CDR2 FYNNEI. This CDR3 has 12 amino acids. Between the trimmed V and J ends, which lost 6 bases and 10 bases, there was a span of 13 bases. CDR3 sequence (DNA): TGTGCCAGCAGGCCGAGGGGTGGGGAGCAGTTCTTC. Translating it yields CASRPRGGEQFF.

In this sample, this clone turned up a few times. V and J are TRBV4-1 and TRBJ1-3; tentative D call: TRBD1 (5 bases). Germline CDR1 and CDR2: MGHRA and YSYEKL. The germline V and J ends were trimmed by 3 bases and 0 bases, with 9 bases remaining between them. CDR3 length equals 15 residues. CDR3: CASSQGRGSGNTIYF. CDR3 bases: TGCGCCAGCAGCCAGGGACGGGGCTCTGGAAACACCATATATTTT.

V usage is TRBV14 and J usage is TRBJ2-6, with D perhaps assigned TRBD1 or TRBD2 (5 bases each). The CDR3 length is 19 residues. CDR1 is SGHDN and CDR2 is FVKESK in the germline V gene. Trimming pared 0 bases from V and 0 bases from J, leaving 15 bases between. This CDR3 is CASSQDLGTVHSGANVLTF. The CDR3, as DNA: TGTGCCAGCAGCCAAGATTTAGGGACGGTACACTCTGGGGCCAACGTCCTGACTTTC.

The chain couples TRBV25-1 to TRBJ2-7; tentatively, D is TRBD1 (6 bases). This CDR3 has 16 residues. The V end lost 4 bases, the J end lost 2 bases, and 18 bases lay between the germline ends. CDR1 and CDR2 from the germline V gene are MGHDK and SYGVNS. The CDR3 protein is CASSGLGSGVPYEQYF. CDR3 bases: TGTGCCAGCAGTGGCCTCGGGTCAGGGGTCCCCTACGAGCAGTACTTC.

V usage is TRBV5-6 and J usage is TRBJ1-1; D not certain. Germline V CDR1 and CDR2: SGHDT, YYEEEE. V was pared by 4 bases and J by 5 bases, with 15 bases between. CDR3 length: 14 amino acids. The CDR3 sequence is CASSPTTSRTEAFF. CDR3 coding DNA: TGTGCCAGCAGCCCCACGACCTCTAGGACTGAAGCTTTCTTT.

This chain connects TRBV9 to TRBJ2-7, with 7 bases aligning to TRBD2. Looked up from germline, CDR1 is SGDLS and CDR2 is YYNGEE. The CDR3 runs to 14 residues. V was clipped by 0 bases and J by 1 base; unmatched bases: 1. The CDR3: CASSVASGSYEQYF. The CDR3 coding sequence is TGTGCCAGCAGCGTAGCTAGCGGTTCCTACGAGCAGTACTTC.